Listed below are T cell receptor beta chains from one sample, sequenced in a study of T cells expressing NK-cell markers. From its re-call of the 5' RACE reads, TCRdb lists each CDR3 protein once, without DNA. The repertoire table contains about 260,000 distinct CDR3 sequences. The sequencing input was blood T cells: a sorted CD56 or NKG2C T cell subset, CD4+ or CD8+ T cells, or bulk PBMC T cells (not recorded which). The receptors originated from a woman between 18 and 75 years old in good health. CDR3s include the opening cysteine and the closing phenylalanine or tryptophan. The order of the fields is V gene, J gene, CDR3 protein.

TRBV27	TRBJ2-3	CASSLAHTQYF
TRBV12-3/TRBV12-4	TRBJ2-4	CASSSWQGQNIQYF
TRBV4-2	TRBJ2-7	CASSHRTGGSYEQYF
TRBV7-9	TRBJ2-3	CASSIAGTGLTDTQYF
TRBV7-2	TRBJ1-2	CASSRMKGLEAYGYTF
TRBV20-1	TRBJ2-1	CSARDRDSGGYNEQFF
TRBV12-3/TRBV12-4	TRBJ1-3	CASSLSVSSGNTIYF
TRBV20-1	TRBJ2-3	CSALIPTRSTDTQYF
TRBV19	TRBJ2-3	CATTGRGRTDTQYF
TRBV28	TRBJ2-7	CASSGQGTYEQYF
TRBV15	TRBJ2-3	CATSRMDADTQYF
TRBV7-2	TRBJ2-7	CASSLGGSPPYEQYF
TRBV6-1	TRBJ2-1	CASLEGAYNEQFF
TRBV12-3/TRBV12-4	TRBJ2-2	CASSSGANTGELFF
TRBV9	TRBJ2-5	CASSVVSVGSKETQYF
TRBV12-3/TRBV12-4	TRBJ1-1	CASSPDAREAFF
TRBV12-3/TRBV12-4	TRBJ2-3	CASRVGLAGDTQYF
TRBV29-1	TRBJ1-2	CSVAPLDYGYTF
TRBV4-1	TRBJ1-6	CASSRLPGTDLNSPLHF
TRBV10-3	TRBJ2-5	CAINVDRQETQYF
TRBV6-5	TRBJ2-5	CASSYSGTPQETQYF
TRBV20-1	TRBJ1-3	CSASGGGSGNTIYF
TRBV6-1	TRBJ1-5	CASRPTGHQPQHF